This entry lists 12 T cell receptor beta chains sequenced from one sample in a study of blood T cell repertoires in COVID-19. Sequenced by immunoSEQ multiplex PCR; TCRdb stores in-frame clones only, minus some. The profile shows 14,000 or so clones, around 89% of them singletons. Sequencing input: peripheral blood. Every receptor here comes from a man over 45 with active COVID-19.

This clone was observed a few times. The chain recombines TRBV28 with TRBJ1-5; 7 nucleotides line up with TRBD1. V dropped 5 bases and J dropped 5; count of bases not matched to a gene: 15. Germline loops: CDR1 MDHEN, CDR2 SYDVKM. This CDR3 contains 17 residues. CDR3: CASSALHVRGQDQPQHF. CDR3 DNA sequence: TGTGCCAGCAGTGCCCTCCATGTAAGGGGGCAGGATCAGCCCCAGCATTTT.

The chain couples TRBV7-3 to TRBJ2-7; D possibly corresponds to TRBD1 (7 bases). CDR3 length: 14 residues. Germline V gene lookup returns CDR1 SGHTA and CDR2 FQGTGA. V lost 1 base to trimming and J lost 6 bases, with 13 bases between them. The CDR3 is CASSLSGGGGEQYF. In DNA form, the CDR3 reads TGTGCCAGCAGCTTAAGCGGAGGGGGCGGCGAGCAGTACTTC. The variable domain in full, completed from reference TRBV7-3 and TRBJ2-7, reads GAGVSQTPSNKVTEKGKYVELRCDPISGHTALYWYRQSLGQGPEFLIYFQGTGAADDSGLPNDRFFAVRPEGSVSTLKIQRTERGDSAVYLCASSLSGGGGEQYFGPGTRLTVT.

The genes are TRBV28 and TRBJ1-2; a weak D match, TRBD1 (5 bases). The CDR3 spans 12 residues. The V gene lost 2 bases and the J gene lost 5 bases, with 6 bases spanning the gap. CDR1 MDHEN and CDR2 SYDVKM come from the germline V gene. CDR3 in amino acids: CASSLQGYGYTF. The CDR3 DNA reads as TGTGCCAGCAGTTTACAGGGTTATGGCTACACCTTC.

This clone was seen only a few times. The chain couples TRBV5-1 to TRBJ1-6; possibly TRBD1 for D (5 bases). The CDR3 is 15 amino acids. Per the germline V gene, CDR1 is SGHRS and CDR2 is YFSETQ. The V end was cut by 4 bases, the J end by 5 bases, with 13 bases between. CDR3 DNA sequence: TGCGCCAGCAGCCCGTTAGGCAGGGATAATTCACCCCTCCACTTT. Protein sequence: CASSPLGRDNSPLHF. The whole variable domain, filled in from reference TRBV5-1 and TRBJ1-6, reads KAGVTQTPRYLIKTRGQQVTLSCSPISGHRSVSWYQQTPGQGLQFLFEYFSETQRNKGNFPGRFSGRQFSNSRSEMNVSTLELGDSALYLCASSPLGRDNSPLHFGNGTRLTVT.

In DNA form, the CDR3 reads TGTGCCAGCAGCCAAGATCGGAGACGGAAGCAAGAGACCCAGTACTTC. It specifies CASSQDRRRKQETQYF. The V call is TRBV3-1 (or the pseudogene TRBV3-2), the J call TRBJ2-5; D call uncertain. The CDR3 is 16 amino acids. CDR1 is LGHDT and CDR2 is YNNKEL in the germline V gene (reference sequence). Trimming pared 0 bases from V and 2 bases from J, leaving 13 bases between.

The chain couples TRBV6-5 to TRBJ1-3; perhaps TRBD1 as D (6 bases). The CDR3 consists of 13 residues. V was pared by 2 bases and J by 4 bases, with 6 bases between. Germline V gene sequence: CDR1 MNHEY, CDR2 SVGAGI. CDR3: CASSYGGGNTIYF. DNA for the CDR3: TGTGCCAGCAGTTACGGGGGCGGAAACACCATATATTTT.

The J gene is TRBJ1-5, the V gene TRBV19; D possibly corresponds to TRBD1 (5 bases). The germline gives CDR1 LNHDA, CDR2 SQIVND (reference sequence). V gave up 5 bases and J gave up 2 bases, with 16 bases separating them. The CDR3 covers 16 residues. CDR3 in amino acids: CASSPPGLRGNQPQHF. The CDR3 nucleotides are TGTGCCAGTAGTCCCCCAGGGCTAAGGGGCAATCAGCCCCAGCATTTT.

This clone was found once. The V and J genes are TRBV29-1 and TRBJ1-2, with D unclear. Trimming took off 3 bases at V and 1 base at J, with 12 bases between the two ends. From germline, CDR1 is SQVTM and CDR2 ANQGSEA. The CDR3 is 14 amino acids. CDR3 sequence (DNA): TGCAGCGTTGACCAGTCAAAACATAACTATGGCTACACCTTC. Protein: CSVDQSKHNYGYTF.

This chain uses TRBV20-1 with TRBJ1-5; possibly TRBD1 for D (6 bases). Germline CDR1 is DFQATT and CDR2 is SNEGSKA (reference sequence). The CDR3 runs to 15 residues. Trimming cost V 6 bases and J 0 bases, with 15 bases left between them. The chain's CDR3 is CSASFTGHSNQPQHF. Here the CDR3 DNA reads TGCAGTGCGAGTTTTACAGGGCATAGCAATCAGCCCCAGCATTTT.

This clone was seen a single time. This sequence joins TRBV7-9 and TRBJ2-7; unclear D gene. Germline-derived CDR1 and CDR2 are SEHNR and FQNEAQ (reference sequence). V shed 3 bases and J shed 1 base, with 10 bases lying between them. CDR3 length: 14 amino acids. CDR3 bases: TGTGCCAGCAGCTTTGGCACTAAGTCCTACGAGCAGTACTTC. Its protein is CASSFGTKSYEQYF.

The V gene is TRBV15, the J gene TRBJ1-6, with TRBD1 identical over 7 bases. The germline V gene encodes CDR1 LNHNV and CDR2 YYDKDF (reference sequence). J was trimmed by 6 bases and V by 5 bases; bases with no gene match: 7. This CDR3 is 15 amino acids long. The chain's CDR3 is CATSAIGGVNSPLHF. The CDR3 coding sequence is TGTGCCACCAGCGCGATAGGGGGCGTTAATTCACCCCTCCACTTT.

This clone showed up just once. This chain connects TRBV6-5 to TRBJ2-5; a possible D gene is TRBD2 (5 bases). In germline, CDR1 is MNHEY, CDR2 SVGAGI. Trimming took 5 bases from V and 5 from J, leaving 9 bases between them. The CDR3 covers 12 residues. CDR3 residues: CASSTPGETQYF. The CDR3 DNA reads TGTGCCAGCAGTACCCCGGGGGAGACCCAGTACTTC.